A selection of T cell receptor beta chains follows, all from one sample in a study of cytomegalovirus exposure and HLA in healthy donors. This table comes from immunoSEQ multiplex PCR, and its TCRdb copy is limited to in-frame clones, with some not included. Among approximately 220,000 clones listed, 65% to 90% were seen once. The sample taken for sequencing was PBMCs. These receptors were collected from a girl aged 10 to 17 in good health and CMV-seronegative. Each CDR3 is given with its conserved first and last residue. The order of the fields is CDR3 length, V gene, J gene, clone size, D gene, CDR3 DNA, CDR3 protein. D genes are given only for firm matches. Size is stated for part of the rows, as once, few or many counts, or as a class when the clone is expanded.

>22|TRBV18|TRBJ2-6|.|TRBD1
TGTGCCAGCTCACGATGGACTCAGGACAGGAAAAGCCTCGTCTCTGGGGCCAACGTCCTGACTTTC
CASSRWTQDRKSLVSGANVLTF
>15|TRBV27|TRBJ2-5|.|.
TGTGCCAGCAGTCCCATCCCGGACTCTAGAGAGACCCAGTACTTC
CASSPIPDSRETQYF
>15|TRBV5-1|TRBJ1-2|.|TRBD1
TGCGCCAGCAGCTTACAGGGGAGATACCCTTATGGCTACACCTTC
CASSLQGRYPYGYTF
>18|TRBV28|TRBJ2-3|.|TRBD2
TGTGCCAGCAGTTTCGGCCCCCCCGGGAGGGCAGGCACAGATACGCAGTATTTT
CASSFGPPGRAGTDTQYF
>13|TRBV28|TRBJ1-1|.|.
TGTGCCAGCAGTTTTTACACAGGGTCTGAAGCTTTCTTT
CASSFYTGSEAFF
>14|TRBV6-5|TRBJ1-3|.|.
TGTGCCAGCAGTTACGAGGGTTCTGGAAACACCATATATTTT
CASSYEGSGNTIYF
>15|TRBV5-6|TRBJ2-1|.|TRBD1
TGTGCCAGCAGCTTGGCGGGACAGCCGGGCAATGAGCAGTTCTTC
CASSLAGQPGNEQFF
>13|TRBV25-1|TRBJ1-1|.|.
TGTGCCAGCAGGCCACAGGGTTACACTGAAGCTTTCTTT
CASRPQGYTEAFF
>15|TRBV29-1|TRBJ1-2|.|.
TGCAGCGTTGAAGATCACACAGGCTCGGACTATGGCTACACCTTC
CSVEDHTGSDYGYTF
>16|TRBV15|TRBJ2-7|once|.
TGTGCCACCAGCAGAGCTCCCGGGTCTGAATACTACGAGCAGTACTTC
CATSRAPGSEYYEQYF
>13|TRBV27|TRBJ2-3|.|.
TGTGCCAGCAGTTTAGGGGGGACAGATACGCAGTATTTT
CASSLGGTDTQYF
>14|TRBV2|TRBJ2-3|once|.
TGTGCCAGCAGTGGGTGGAGGGCCACAGATACGCAGTATTTT
CASSGWRATDTQYF
>12|TRBV25-1|TRBJ1-4|.|TRBD1
TGTGCCAGCAGTTACAGGGGTGCAAAACTGTTTTTT
CASSYRGAKLFF
>15|TRBV15|TRBJ2-3|.|TRBD2
TGTGCCACCAGCAGAGTAGCGGGAGGCACAGATACGCAGTATTTT
CATSRVAGGTDTQYF
>15|TRBV9|TRBJ2-1|.|.
TGTGCCAGCAGCGGGGGACTTAACTCCTACAATGAGCAGTTCTTC
CASSGGLNSYNEQFF
>15|TRBV18|TRBJ2-3|.|.
TGTGCCAGCTCACCACTCGACTCCTCCGGAGATACGCAGTATTTT
CASSPLDSSGDTQYF
>16|TRBV7-2|TRBJ1-1|.|.
TGTGCCAGCAGCTCGAGTTTTGATCCGAGGGTCACTGAAGCTTTCTTT
CASSSSFDPRVTEAFF
>15|TRBV14|TRBJ2-7|.|TRBD1
TGTGCCAGCAGCGTCGGGACAGGGGGCTTCTACGAGCAGTACTTC
CASSVGTGGFYEQYF
>14|TRBV7-2|TRBJ2-7|.|TRBD1
TGTGCCAGCAGCATCTCCGGGACAGGGGCCGAGCAGTACTTC
CASSISGTGAEQYF
>14|TRBV18|TRBJ1-5|.|.
TGTGCCAGCTCGTTAACAGGGAGTCCTCAGCCCCAGCATTTT
CASSLTGSPQPQHF
>11|TRBV19|TRBJ2-5|.|.
TGTGCCAGTAGAGCCCAAGAGACCCAGTACTTC
CASRAQETQYF
>16|TRBV2|TRBJ2-1|.|TRBD2
TGTGCCAGCAGTGTTGGAGCGGGAGAATCCTACAATGAGCAGTTCTTC
CASSVGAGESYNEQFF
>15|TRBV4-1|TRBJ2-7|.|TRBD2
TGCGCCAGCAGCCAAATAGCGGGAGGCGTCTACGAGCAGTACTTC
CASSQIAGGVYEQYF
>17|TRBV4-1|TRBJ1-1|.|TRBD1
TGCGCCAGCAGCCCATTCCCGGGACAGGGAACAAACACTGAAGCTTTCTTT
CASSPFPGQGTNTEAFF
>15|TRBV5-4|TRBJ2-7|.|TRBD2
TGTGCCAGCAGCCCATGGACTAGCGGGACCTACGAGCAGTACTTC
CASSPWTSGTYEQYF